Below, one T cell receptor (beta chain) is given with its context. Execution of the assay was at deep level. Sequencing was performed with immunoSEQ multiplex PCR; in TCRdb, only in-frame clones are kept and a portion is missing. The sample includes over a million clones, 95% to 99% of them seen just once. This entry comes from a study of shared clonotypes between healthy human individuals. The receptor was derived from a man younger than 40 in good health. The sequenced sample was naive CD4+ T cells sorted from blood. Subset given: CD45RA+ positively selected.

The CDR3 DNA reads as TGTGCCAGTAGTATACGGCAAAGCACTGAAGCTTTCTTT. Translating gives CASSIRQSTEAFF. V is TRBV19 and J is TRBJ1-1; D call uncertain. CDR1 and CDR2 from the germline V gene are LNHDA and SQIVND (reference sequence). V lost 2 bases, J lost 4 bases, and 8 bases lay in between. This CDR3 has 13 amino acids.